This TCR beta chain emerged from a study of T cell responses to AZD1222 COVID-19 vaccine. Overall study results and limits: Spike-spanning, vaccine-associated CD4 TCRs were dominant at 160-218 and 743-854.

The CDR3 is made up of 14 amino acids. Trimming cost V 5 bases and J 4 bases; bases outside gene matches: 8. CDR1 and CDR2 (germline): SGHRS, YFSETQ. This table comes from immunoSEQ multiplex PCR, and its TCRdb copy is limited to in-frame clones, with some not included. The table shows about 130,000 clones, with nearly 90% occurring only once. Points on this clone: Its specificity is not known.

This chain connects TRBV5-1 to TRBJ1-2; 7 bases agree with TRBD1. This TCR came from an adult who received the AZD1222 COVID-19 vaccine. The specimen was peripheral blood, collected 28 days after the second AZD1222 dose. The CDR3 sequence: CASSTGTAAYGYTF. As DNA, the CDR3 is TGCGCCAGCAGTACCGGGACAGCTGCCTATGGCTACACCTTC. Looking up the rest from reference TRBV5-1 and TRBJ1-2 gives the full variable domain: KAGVTQTPRYLIKTRGQQVTLSCSPISGHRSVSWYQQTPGQGLQFLFEYFSETQRNKGNFPGRFSGRQFSNSRSEMNVSTLELGDSALYLCASSTGTAAYGYTFGSGTRLTVV.